The T cell receptor (beta chain) under discussion was sequenced for a study of blood T cell repertoires in COVID-19. Study in general: From the United States, Italy and Spain came samples of acute and convalescent COVID-19. PBMCs, B-cell-depleted T cells, or T cells provided the cDNA or gDNA that made up the material.

CDR3 length: 15 residues. Germline CDR1 reads SEHNR; CDR2 reads FQNEAQ (reference sequence). V shed 1 base, J shed 7 bases, and the junction held 8 bases outside the gene matches. Participants came from some 23 US areas, aged roughly 18 to 89 years. Either two negative PCRs, clearance, or symptom resolution qualified Cohort 3 donors as recovered. Libraries were prepared by immunoSEQ multiplex PCR; TCRdb keeps only in-frame clonotypes and omits some of them. The sample lists about 220,000 clones, 65% to 85% occurring once. V is TRBV7-9 and J is TRBJ1-1, with 8 bases identical to TRBD1. The sequence derives from a woman aged 55-70 years who had recovered from COVID-19. The source material was PBMCs or T cells enriched from blood (not recorded which). The DNA for the CDR3 is TGTGCCAGCAGCTTAGAAGGACAGGGTGCCCGTGAAGCTTTCTTT. Its protein product is CASSLEGQGAREAFF.